The 8 T cell receptor beta chains given below trace back to one sample, sequenced in a study of cytomegalovirus exposure and HLA in healthy donors (dated by TCRdb to 2016 to 2017). The library was produced with the immunoSEQ multiplex PCR assay. Entries here come from immuneACCESS through TCRdb and include only in-frame sequences with V and J called. Some clones fail to appear in such tables; in the studies checked, an unresolved V gene covers under half of the shortfall, and the cause of the remainder is unknown. Within this sample are about 130,000 clones, with approximately 88% of them counted one time only. The biggest ten clones account for 1.5% to 2.5% of the sample. The sample consisted of PBMCs. The origin of the receptors is a young woman in good health and CMV-seronegative.

Comment on this clone: The same CDR3 is also encoded by other DNA sequences in this sample. The V and J genes are TRBV2 and TRBJ2-7, with TRBD2 matching over 11 bases. Trimming cost V 3 bases and J 5 bases; bases outside gene matches: 0. CDR1 and CDR2 (germline): SNHLY, FYNNEI. This CDR3 comprises 13 residues. This chain's CDR3 is CASSEGLADEQYF. The CDR3 DNA sequence: TGTGCCAGCAGTGAGGGACTAGCGGACGAGCAGTACTTC.

V is TRBV7-6 and J is TRBJ2-7, with a tentative D call TRBD2 (6 bases). Trimming removed 1 base at V and 3 bases at J, with 13 bases between. The CDR3 consists of 15 residues. Germline V CDR1 and CDR2: SGHVS, FNYEAQ. CDR3 sequence (DNA): TGTGCCAGCAGCTTAGATCGGGACTCCCACTACGAGCAGTACTTC. Translated, it gives CASSLDRDSHYEQYF.

This clone occurred a few times. The chain couples TRBV27 to TRBJ2-6; 7 bases fit TRBD2. The CDR3 length is 18 residues. V lost 1 base to trimming and J lost 1 base; unmatched junction nucleotides: 7. Per germline, CDR1 MNHEY and CDR2 SMNVEV (reference sequence). In nucleotides, the CDR3 is TGTGCCAGCAGTTTATTGGGGGGGTACTCTTCTGGGGCCAACGTCCTGACTTTC. This sequence encodes CASSLLGGYSSGANVLTF.

V and J are TRBV4-1 and TRBJ2-1; tentative D call: TRBD2 (5 bases). This CDR3 has 10 amino acids. CDR1 and CDR2 from the germline V gene are MGHRA and YSYEKL. The CDR3 protein is CAKSGNEQFF. The CDR3 nucleotides read TGCGCAAAGAGCGGCAATGAGCAGTTCTTC.

This clone was counted a single time. The genes are TRBV10-3 and TRBJ2-1; 11 bases agree with TRBD2. Germline CDR1 ENHRY, CDR2 SYGVKD. The ends lost 7 bases at V and 4 bases at J; junction bases unmatched: 12. The CDR3 loop spans 17 amino acids. The CDR3, as DNA: TGTGCCATCAAGGGCGTCCTGACTAGCGGGATTTACAATGAGCAGTTCTTC. Its protein is CAIKGVLTSGIYNEQFF.

CDR3 sequence: CASGLVLRRSTDTQYF. CDR3 nucleotide sequence: TGTGCTAGTGGTTTGGTACTCAGGAGGAGCACAGATACGCAGTATTTT. This chain links TRBV12-5 with TRBJ2-3; D may be TRBD2 (5 bases). Trimming removed 0 bases at V and 0 bases at J, with 10 bases between. The CDR3 contains 16 residues. Per germline, CDR1 LGHNT and CDR2 FRNRAP.

The chain combines TRBV7-9 with TRBJ2-7; 8 positions agree with TRBD1. The CDR3 contains 15 residues. Germline V gene sequence: CDR1 SEHNR, CDR2 FQNEAQ (reference sequence). Trimming removed 5 bases from V and 6 bases from J; junction bases left unmatched: 12. CDR3 loop: CASSIGQGGPSEQYF. DNA of the CDR3: TGTGCCAGCAGCATCGGACAGGGTGGTCCCAGCGAGCAGTACTTC.

The CDR3 spells CASSLDPGLDLDQFF. DNA for the CDR3: TGTGCCAGCAGCTTAGATCCGGGACTTGACCTCGATCAGTTCTTC. The chain has TRBV7-2 and TRBJ2-1, with D possibly matching TRBD2 (6 bases). Germline V gene lookup returns CDR1 SGHTA and CDR2 FQGNSA. Trimming removed 1 base from V and 13 bases from J, with 20 bases in between. CDR3 length: 15 residues.